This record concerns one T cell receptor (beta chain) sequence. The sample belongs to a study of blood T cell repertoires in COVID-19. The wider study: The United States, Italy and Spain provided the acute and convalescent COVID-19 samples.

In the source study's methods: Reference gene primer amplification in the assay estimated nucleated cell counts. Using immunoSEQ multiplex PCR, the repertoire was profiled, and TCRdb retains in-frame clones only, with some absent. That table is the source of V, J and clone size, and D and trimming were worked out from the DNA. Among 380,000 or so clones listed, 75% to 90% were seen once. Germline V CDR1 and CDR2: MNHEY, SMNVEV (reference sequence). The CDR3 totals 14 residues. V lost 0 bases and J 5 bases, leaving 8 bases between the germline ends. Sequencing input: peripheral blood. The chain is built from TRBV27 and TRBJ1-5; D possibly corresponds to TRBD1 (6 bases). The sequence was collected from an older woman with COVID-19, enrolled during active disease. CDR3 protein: CASSLSQGYQPQHF. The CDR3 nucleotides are TGTGCCAGCAGTTTATCCCAGGGGTATCAGCCCCAGCATTTT.